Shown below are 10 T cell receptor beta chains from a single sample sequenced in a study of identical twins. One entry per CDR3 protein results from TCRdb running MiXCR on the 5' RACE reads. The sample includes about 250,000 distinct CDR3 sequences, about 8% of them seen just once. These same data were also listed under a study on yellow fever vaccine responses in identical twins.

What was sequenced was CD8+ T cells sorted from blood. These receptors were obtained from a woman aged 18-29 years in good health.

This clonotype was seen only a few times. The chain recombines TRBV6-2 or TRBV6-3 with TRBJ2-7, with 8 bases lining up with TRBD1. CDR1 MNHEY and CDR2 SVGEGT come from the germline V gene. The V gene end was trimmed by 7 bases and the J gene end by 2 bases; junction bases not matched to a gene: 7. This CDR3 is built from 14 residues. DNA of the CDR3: TGTGCCAGCACCGAAGGGACAGGTCCCTACGAGCAGTACTTC. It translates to CASTEGTGPYEQYF.

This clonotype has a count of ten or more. This CDR3 reads CASSPAVGSTGELFF. The CDR3 region has the DNA TGTGCCAGCAGCCCGGCGGTGGGGAGCACCGGGGAGCTGTTTTTT. The V gene is TRBV11-2, the J gene TRBJ2-2, with D tentatively TRBD2 (5 bases). CDR1 is SGHAT and CDR2 is FQNNGV in the germline V gene. The CDR3 is made up of 15 amino acids. V lost 5 bases to trimming and J lost 4 bases, with 14 bases between them. The whole variable domain, remainder taken from reference TRBV11-2 and TRBJ2-2, is EAGVAQSPRYKIIEKRQSVAFWCNPISGHATLYWYQQILGQGPKLLIQFQNNGVVDDSQLPKDRFSAERLKGVDSTLKIQPAKLEDSAVYLCASSPAVGSTGELFFGEGSRLTVL.

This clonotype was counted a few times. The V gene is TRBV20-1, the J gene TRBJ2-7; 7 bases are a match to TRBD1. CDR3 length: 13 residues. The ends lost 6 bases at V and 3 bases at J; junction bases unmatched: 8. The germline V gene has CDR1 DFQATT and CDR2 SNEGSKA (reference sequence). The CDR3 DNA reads TGCAGTGCAGTTACCGGGACAGACTACGAGCAGTACTTC. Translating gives CSAVTGTDYEQYF.

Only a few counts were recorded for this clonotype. The CDR3 DNA reads as TGTGCCAGCAGTTTATCTCCTTACCCGGGAACCCAAGAGACCCAGTACTTC. It codes for CASSLSPYPGTQETQYF. The rearrangement joins TRBV28 to TRBJ2-5; TRBD2 might be the D (5 bases). V was clipped by 1 base and J by 1 base, with 16 bases between them. Germline V gene lookup returns CDR1 MDHEN and CDR2 SYDVKM. This CDR3 contains 17 residues.

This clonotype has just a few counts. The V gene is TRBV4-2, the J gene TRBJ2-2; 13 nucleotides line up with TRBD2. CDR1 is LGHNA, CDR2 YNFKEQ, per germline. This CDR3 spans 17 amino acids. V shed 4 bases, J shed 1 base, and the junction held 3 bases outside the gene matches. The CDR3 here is CASSPTSGGLNTGELFF. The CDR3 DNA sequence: TGTGCCAGCAGCCCGACTAGCGGGGGGTTGAACACCGGGGAGCTGTTTTTT.

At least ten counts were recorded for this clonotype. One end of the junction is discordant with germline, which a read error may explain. The DNA of the CDR3 is TGCAGCGTCGAAGGACTAGCGGGAGGGACCTCCAATGAGCAGTTCTTC. Its protein is CSVEGLAGGTSNEQFF. This chain joins TRBV29-1 and TRBJ2-1; TRBD2 matches 15 bases. This CDR3 has 16 residues. Germline V gene sequence: CDR1 SQVTM, CDR2 ANQGSEA.

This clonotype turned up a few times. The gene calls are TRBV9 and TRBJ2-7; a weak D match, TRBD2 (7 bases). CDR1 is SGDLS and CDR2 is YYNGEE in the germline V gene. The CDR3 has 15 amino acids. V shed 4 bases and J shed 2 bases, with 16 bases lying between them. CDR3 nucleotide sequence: TGTGCCAGCAGCCCGGGGGGCGGATATACCTACGAGCAGTACTTC. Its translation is CASSPGGGYTYEQYF.

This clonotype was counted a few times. As DNA, the CDR3 is TGTGCCAGCAGTTCCCCCGTCTCACGCTACGAGCAGTACTTC. Protein sequence: CASSSPVSRYEQYF. The chain carries TRBV12-3 or TRBV12-4 and TRBJ2-7; unclear D gene. This CDR3 has 14 residues. Trimming removed 4 bases at V and 3 bases at J, with 13 bases between.

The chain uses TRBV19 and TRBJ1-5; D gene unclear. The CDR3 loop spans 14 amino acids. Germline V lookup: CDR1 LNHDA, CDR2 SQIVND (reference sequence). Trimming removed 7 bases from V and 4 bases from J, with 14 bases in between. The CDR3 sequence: CASTWGFGNQPQHF. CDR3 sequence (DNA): TGTGCCAGTACCTGGGGTTTCGGGAATCAGCCCCAGCATTTT.

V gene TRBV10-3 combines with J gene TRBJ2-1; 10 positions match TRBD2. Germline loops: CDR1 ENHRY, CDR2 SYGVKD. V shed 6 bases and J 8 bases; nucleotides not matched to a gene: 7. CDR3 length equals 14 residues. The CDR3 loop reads CAISPGLASYEQFF. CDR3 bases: TGTGCCATCAGCCCGGGACTAGCGAGCTATGAGCAGTTCTTC.